What follows is one T cell receptor beta chain and its context. The antigen remains unidentified. The same CDR3 also results from other DNA sequences found in this sample. This record belongs to a study of T cell responses to AZD1222 COVID-19 vaccine. Germline CDR1 MGHRA, CDR2 YSYEKL. Trimming removed 1 base from V and 5 bases from J, with 8 bases in between. CDR3 length: 13 residues. Assay used: immunoSEQ multiplex PCR; TCRdb lists only in-frame clones, some missing. The table records over 120,000 clones, 88% of them present only once. General study results and limits: The breadth and depth of Spike-specific TCRs increased once two AZD1222 doses had been given. Donors were mostly white British, more females; clonal diversity possibly underestimated.

The V and J genes are TRBV4-1 and TRBJ1-1; D unresolved. The receptor comes from an adult who received the MenACWY meningococcal vaccine as a control. Specimen: peripheral blood, collected 28 days after the second dose of the MenACWY control vaccine. CDR3: CASSQVGGTEAFF. CDR3 DNA sequence: TGCGCCAGCAGCCAAGTGGGAGGGACTGAAGCTTTCTTT.